This T cell receptor beta chain originates from a study of blood T cell repertoires in COVID-19. Germline V gene data show CDR1 as MNHEY and CDR2 as SMNVEV (reference sequence). The CDR3 runs to 16 residues. V was pared by 5 bases and J by 2 bases, with 18 bases between. Data came from immunoSEQ multiplex PCR; TCRdb stores just in-frame clones and leaves some out. The data hold 150,000 or so clones, with roughly 91% observed a single time. Sequencing was carried out using peripheral blood. The V call is TRBV27, the J call TRBJ1-1; tentatively, D is TRBD1 (5 bases). The TCR originated in a man between 60 and 75 years old with active or convalescent COVID-19. The CDR3: CASSATSMTVNTEAFF. CDR3 coding DNA: TGTGCCAGCAGTGCGACTTCCATGACAGTCAACACTGAAGCTTTCTTT.